A selection of T cell receptor beta chains follows, all from one sample in a study of OX40 agonist ivuxolimab in advanced cancers. TCRdb's table, derived via immunoSEQ multiplex PCR, lists solely in-frame clones and lacks some. Of roughly 60,000 clones listed, just over 85% were seen once; the top ten hold 0.88%. The sample here was CD4+ or CD8+ T cells sorted from blood, taken in a trial of the OX40 agonist ivuxolimab. Receptors were obtained from an adult with an advanced solid tumor such as melanoma, head and neck, liver or kidney cancer. CDR3s include the opening cysteine and the closing phenylalanine or tryptophan. Each record gives: clone size, D gene, V gene, J gene, CDR3 DNA, CDR3 protein. The D gene is left open where the match is weak. The size of a clone is reported for some rows only, either as once, few or many, or as a class for expanded clones.

size: -
D: -
V: TRBV28
J: TRBJ1-5
DNA: TGTGCCAGCAAGGAAGGGGTAGAAAGCAATCAGCCCCAGCATTTT
CDR3: CASKEGVESNQPQHF

size: -
D: -
V: TRBV2
J: TRBJ1-5
DNA: TGTGCCAGCAGACCCACAAGTAACACGCAGCCCCAGCATTTT
CDR3: CASRPTSNTQPQHF

size: -
D: TRBD2
V: TRBV5-4
J: TRBJ2-7
DNA: TGTGCCAGCAGGAAGGCCAGCGGGAGGGTGGACGAGCAGTACTTC
CDR3: CASRKASGRVDEQYF

size: -
D: TRBD2
V: TRBV19
J: TRBJ2-7
DNA: TGTGCCAGTAGTATTTTACTAGCGGAGACCCGGGCCTACGAGCAGTACTTC
CDR3: CASSILLAETRAYEQYF

size: -
D: TRBD1
V: TRBV7-2
J: TRBJ2-7
DNA: TGTGCCAGCAGCGTCGCCGGGACAGGGGGTCTGCACGAGCAGTACTTC
CDR3: CASSVAGTGGLHEQYF

size: -
D: -
V: TRBV19
J: TRBJ2-7
DNA: TGTGCCAGTAGTATGCAGCAGGACAGCGCACTTGGCGAGCAGTACTTC
CDR3: CASSMQQDSALGEQYF

size: -
D: -
V: TRBV6-6
J: TRBJ1-1
DNA: TGTGCCAGCAGAGATGACAAGAACACTGAAGCTTTCTTT
CDR3: CASRDDKNTEAFF

size: few
D: -
V: TRBV2
J: TRBJ2-3
DNA: TGTGCCTGGCGGGTGGGACGCGCCGCAGATACGCAGTATTTT
CDR3: CAWRVGRAADTQYF

size: -
D: TRBD2
V: TRBV6-1
J: TRBJ2-1
DNA: TGTGCCAGCAGTGGTCAGCGGGAGGGTGAGCAGTTCTTC
CDR3: CASSGQREGEQFF

size: few
D: -
V: TRBV6-6
J: TRBJ1-1
DNA: TGTGCCAGCAGCTTCCCAAGGTGGGACACTGAAGCTTTCTTT
CDR3: CASSFPRWDTEAFF

size: -
D: -
V: TRBV10-3
J: TRBJ2-2
DNA: TGTGCCATCAGTAACAGGGCGAACACCGGGGAGCTGTTTTTT
CDR3: CAISNRANTGELFF

size: -
D: -
V: TRBV2
J: TRBJ2-5
DNA: TGTGCCAGCAGACTGACGGACAGGCGGGGAGAGACCCAGTACTTC
CDR3: CASRLTDRRGETQYF

size: -
D: -
V: TRBV19
J: TRBJ1-1
DNA: TGTGCCAGTAGTGCCCCAAGAGGAATTTGGTCTACAGGTAAGGGCACTGAAGCTTTCTTT
CDR3: CASSAPRGIWSTGKGTEAFF

size: -
D: -
V: TRBV28
J: TRBJ2-7
DNA: TGTGCCAGCAGTTTGGAAGGGGTAGTCCGCTACGAGCAGTACTTC
CDR3: CASSLEGVVRYEQYF

size: few
D: -
V: TRBV6-1
J: TRBJ1-2
DNA: TGTGCCAGCAGTGAACACGCCAGCTCTGACTATGGCTACACCTTC
CDR3: CASSEHASSDYGYTF

size: -
D: -
V: TRBV19
J: TRBJ2-2
DNA: TGTGCCAGTAGTAACCCATTGAGGAAAAGGGCCGGGGAGCTGTTTTTT
CDR3: CASSNPLRKRAGELFF

size: few
D: TRBD1
V: TRBV18
J: TRBJ1-2
DNA: TGTGCCAGCTCACAACAGGGGGAATATGGCTACACCTTC
CDR3: CASSQQGEYGYTF

size: -
D: -
V: TRBV2
J: TRBJ2-2
DNA: TGTGCCAGCAGTGGGAGGATCACCGGGGAGCTGTTTTTT
CDR3: CASSGRITGELFF

size: -
D: -
V: TRBV18
J: TRBJ2-7
DNA: TGTGCCAGCTCACCATCGAGCATCGGGAACGAGCAGTACTTC
CDR3: CASSPSSIGNEQYF

size: many
D: TRBD2
V: TRBV5-1
J: TRBJ2-1
DNA: TGCGCCAGCAGCCAGCGGGGTTACAATGAGCAGTTCTTC
CDR3: CASSQRGYNEQFF

size: -
D: -
V: TRBV11-3
J: TRBJ2-1
DNA: TGTGCCAGCAGCCCCCCGGGAGACAATGAGCAGTTCTTC
CDR3: CASSPPGDNEQFF

size: -
D: -
V: TRBV14
J: TRBJ2-7
DNA: TGTGCCAGCAGCCAAAGGGGCGAGCAGTACTTC
CDR3: CASSQRGEQYF

size: -
D: -
V: TRBV27
J: TRBJ1-5
DNA: TGTGCCAGCAGTTTATCGGTGGGGATAGGTCAGCCCCAGCATTTT
CDR3: CASSLSVGIGQPQHF

size: -
D: -
V: TRBV7-6
J: TRBJ1-5
DNA: TGTGCCAGCAGCTTAGGTGGGGATATATCCGGGGCTCCCAATCAGCCCCAGCATTTT
CDR3: CASSLGGDISGAPNQPQHF

size: -
D: -
V: TRBV19
J: TRBJ1-2
DNA: TGTGCCAGTAGTATAGACGCCAGGGAGAATGGCTACACCTTC
CDR3: CASSIDARENGYTF

size: -
D: TRBD1
V: TRBV5-4
J: TRBJ2-1
DNA: TGTGCCAGCAGCTTGGGTGGCAGGGGGCCCGCCGGCTCCTACAATGAGCAGTTCTTC
CDR3: CASSLGGRGPAGSYNEQFF

size: -
D: -
V: TRBV6-6
J: TRBJ1-4
DNA: TGTGCCAGCAGGTTAGACAGGATTAATGAAAAACTGTTTTTT
CDR3: CASRLDRINEKLFF

size: -
D: -
V: TRBV5-4
J: TRBJ2-3
DNA: TGTGCCAGCAGCTTTCGGGACCAGAGCACAGATACGCAGTATTTT
CDR3: CASSFRDQSTDTQYF

size: -
D: TRBD2
V: TRBV7-3
J: TRBJ2-1
DNA: TGTGCCAGCAGCTTTCTTCGGGGGACTAAGTGGTTCTTC
CDR3: CASSFLRGTKWFF

size: -
D: -
V: TRBV6-5
J: TRBJ1-2
DNA: TGTGCCAGCAGCCTCGGAAGGGGCGACTATGGCTACACCTTC
CDR3: CASSLGRGDYGYTF

size: -
D: -
V: TRBV29-1
J: TRBJ1-6
DNA: TGCAGCGTTCAAACAGGTTCCGATTCACCCCTCCACTTT
CDR3: CSVQTGSDSPLHF

size: -
D: -
V: TRBV7-2
J: TRBJ1-3
DNA: TGTGCCAGCAGCTTCGGACAGCCTAGCTCTGGAAACACCATATATTTT
CDR3: CASSFGQPSSGNTIYF

size: once
D: -
V: TRBV30
J: TRBJ2-3
DNA: TGTGCCTGGATGATGGGGAGATTGCCAGATACGCAGTATTTT
CDR3: CAWMMGRLPDTQYF

size: -
D: TRBD1
V: TRBV18
J: TRBJ2-3
DNA: TGTGCCGGCGAACAGGGGACAGATACGCAGTATTTT
CDR3: CAGEQGTDTQYF

size: once
D: TRBD2
V: TRBV15
J: TRBJ2-1
DNA: TGTGCCACCAGCAGGGGCGTCGAAGATGTAGCGGGAATTAGTACGGGGCAGTTCTTC
CDR3: CATSRGVEDVAGISTGQFF

size: -
D: -
V: TRBV18
J: TRBJ1-2
DNA: TGTGCCAGCTCACCAGGGCTCTTGGAGGGCTACACCTTC
CDR3: CASSPGLLEGYTF

size: -
D: TRBD1
V: TRBV12-5
J: TRBJ2-1
DNA: TGTGCTAGTGGTTTTAGGACAGGGGTAATTCACAATGAGCAGTTCTTC
CDR3: CASGFRTGVIHNEQFF

size: -
D: -
V: TRBV23-1
J: TRBJ2-7
DNA: TGCGCCAGCAGTCATTGGTATGAGGCAGTTAAGTTCGCATTACCAGTCTCCTACGAGCAGTACTTC
CDR3: CASSHWYEAVKFALPVSYEQYF

size: -
D: -
V: TRBV6-5
J: TRBJ2-3
DNA: TGTGCCAGCAGTTACTTCAGGGGTACGGCAGATACGCAGTATTTT
CDR3: CASSYFRGTADTQYF

size: -
D: -
V: TRBV30
J: TRBJ1-5
DNA: TGTGCCTGGACGCGAAATAGCAATCAGCCCCAGCATTTT
CDR3: CAWTRNSNQPQHF

size: -
D: -
V: TRBV6-5
J: TRBJ1-4
DNA: TGTGCCAGCAGTTACCGGACAGTCGGGGGCGAAAAACTGTTTTTT
CDR3: CASSYRTVGGEKLFF

size: -
D: -
V: TRBV7-9
J: TRBJ2-3
DNA: TGTGCCAGCAGCTTAGTGGTAGGGGCATCAGATACGCAGTATTTT
CDR3: CASSLVVGASDTQYF

size: -
D: -
V: TRBV28
J: TRBJ2-5
DNA: TGTGCCAGCAGTCCAGCGAGGGGAGAGACCCAGTACTTC
CDR3: CASSPARGETQYF

size: -
D: TRBD2
V: TRBV7-2
J: TRBJ2-3
DNA: TGTGCCAGCAGCACCTGGACTAGCGGATCTAGCACAGATACGCAGTATTTT
CDR3: CASSTWTSGSSTDTQYF

size: once
D: -
V: TRBV9
J: TRBJ2-6
DNA: TGTGCCAGCAGCGCGGACGTTGCGCGGGCCAACGTCCTGACTTTC
CDR3: CASSADVARANVLTF

size: -
D: TRBD1
V: TRBV9
J: TRBJ2-5
DNA: TGTGCCAGCAGCATAGGACAGGGGCTGGAGACCCAGTACTTC
CDR3: CASSIGQGLETQYF

size: -
D: -
V: TRBV19
J: TRBJ1-1
DNA: TGTGCCAGTAGGAAAGGACAGTTGAACACTGAAGCTTTCTTT
CDR3: CASRKGQLNTEAFF

size: -
D: -
V: TRBV4-1
J: TRBJ2-7
DNA: TGCGCCAGCAGCCGGGGGACTGAACCCCCAGAGCAGTACTTC
CDR3: CASSRGTEPPEQYF

size: few
D: -
V: TRBV18
J: TRBJ1-5
DNA: TGTGCCAGCTCACCAAGCAATAGCAATCAGCCCCAGCATTTT
CDR3: CASSPSNSNQPQHF

size: -
D: TRBD1
V: TRBV4-1
J: TRBJ2-4
DNA: TGCGCCAGCAGCCAGGGACAGGCAAAGGGGACGGCCAAAAACATTCAGTACTTC
CDR3: CASSQGQAKGTAKNIQYF

size: -
D: -
V: TRBV29-1
J: TRBJ2-7
DNA: TGCAGCGCTGCGAGAGGGTATGAGCAGTACTTC
CDR3: CSAARGYEQYF

size: -
D: -
V: TRBV11-2
J: TRBJ2-6
DNA: TGTGCCAGCAGCTTATCGGACTCTGGGGCCAACGTCCTGACTTTC
CDR3: CASSLSDSGANVLTF